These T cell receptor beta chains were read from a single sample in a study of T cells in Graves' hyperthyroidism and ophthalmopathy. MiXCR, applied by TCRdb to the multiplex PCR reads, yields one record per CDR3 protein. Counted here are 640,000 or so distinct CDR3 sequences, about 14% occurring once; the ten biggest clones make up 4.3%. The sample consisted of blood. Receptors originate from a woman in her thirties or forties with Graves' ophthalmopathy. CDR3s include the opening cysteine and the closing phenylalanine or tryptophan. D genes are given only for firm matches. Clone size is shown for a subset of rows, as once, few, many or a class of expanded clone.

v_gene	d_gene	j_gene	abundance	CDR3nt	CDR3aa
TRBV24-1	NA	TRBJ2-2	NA	TGTGCCACCAGTGATGAGTCAGGGGAGGATCACGGGGAGCTGTTTTTT	CATSDESGEDHGELFF
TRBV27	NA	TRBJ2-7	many	TGTGCCAGCAGTTTATCGTGGCAGGGGATCTCCTACGAGCAGTACTTC	CASSLSWQGISYEQYF
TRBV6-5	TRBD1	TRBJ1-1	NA	TGTGCCAGCATCAGGGACAGGGAAGTGGGTGAAGCTTTCTTT	CASIRDREVGEAFF
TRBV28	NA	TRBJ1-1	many	TGTGCCAGCAGTTCCCCAGTCGGGAACACTGAAGCTTTCTTT	CASSSPVGNTEAFF
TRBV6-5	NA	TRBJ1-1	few	TGTGCCAGCAGTTACTCGATTTCGGGGGCGGGGAACACTGAAGCCTTCTTT	CASSYSISGAGNTEAFF
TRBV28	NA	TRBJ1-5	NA	TGTGCCAGCAGTGACAAACCGGCCCAGCATTTT	CASSDKPAQHF
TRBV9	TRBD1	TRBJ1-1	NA	TGTGCCAGCAGCGTAAGCTTGGGACAGGGGACCACTGAAGCTTTCTTT	CASSVSLGQGTTEAFF
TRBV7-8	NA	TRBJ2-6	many	TGTGCCAGCAGCCTTAGGGGGGGCTCTGGGGCCAACGTCCTGACTTTC	CASSLRGGSGANVLTF
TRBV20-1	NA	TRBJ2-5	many	TGCAGTGCTGTACAGGGTTGGGACCAAGAGACCCAGTACTTC	CSAVQGWDQETQYF
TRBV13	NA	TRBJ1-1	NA	TGTGCCAGCAGTTCGGACCCAGAGAACACTGAAGCTTTCTTT	CASSSDPENTEAFF
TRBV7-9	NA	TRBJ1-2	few	TGTGCCAGCAGCCGGGCAGGGGCCCTGGATGGCTACACCTTC	CASSRAGALDGYTF
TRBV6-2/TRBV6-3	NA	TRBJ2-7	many	TGTGCCAGCAGCCCTCCCACTAGTCGCAGGTACGAGCAGTACTTC	CASSPPTSRRYEQYF
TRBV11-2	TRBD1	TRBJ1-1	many	TGTGCCAGCAGCTTAGGGACAGGGAATGAAGCTTTCTTT	CASSLGTGNEAFF
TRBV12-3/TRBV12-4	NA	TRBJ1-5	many	TGTGCCAGCAGTTTACGGGCAGGGGTGGAGGTGGTTCAGCCCCAGCATTTT	CASSLRAGVEVVQPQHF
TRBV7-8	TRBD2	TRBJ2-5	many	TGTGCCAGCAGCTCGTCCACCGGGACTACCCCAGAGACCCAGTACTTC	CASSSSTGTTPETQYF
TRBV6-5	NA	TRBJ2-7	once	TGTGCCAGCAGTTACTCGAAGGAGAGACTGGATCCGGAGCAGTACTTC	CASSYSKERLDPEQYF
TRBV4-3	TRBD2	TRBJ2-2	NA	TGCGCCAGCAGCCAAGAAGTCGGATTCGGGAGGGGTGTCGGGGAGCTGTTTTTT	CASSQEVGFGRGVGELFF